This is a list of T cell receptor beta chains from one sample in a study of CD8 T cells in Susac syndrome. TCRdb re-called the immunoSEQ multiplex PCR reads with MiXCR, one entry per CDR3 protein. The sample shows about 200,000 distinct CDR3 sequences, about 95% of them seen only once. The specimen was CD4+ T cells from PBMCs. The receptors come from a human donor with multiple sclerosis. Each CDR3 is given with its conserved first and last residue. The D gene is left open where the match is weak. Expanded clones get a size class; other rows say once, few or many, or leave the size out.

J: TRBJ2-5
D: -
V: TRBV25-1
size: -
CDR3: CASSPHSGRGAETQYF
DNA: TGTGCCAGCAGTCCCCATTCCGGGCGGGGAGCGGAGACCCAGTACTTC

J: TRBJ1-6
D: -
V: TRBV4-2
size: -
CDR3: CASSQEAHADNSPLHF
DNA: TGTGCCAGCAGCCAAGAGGCACACGCAGATAATTCACCCCTCCACTTT

J: TRBJ1-2
D: -
V: TRBV27
size: -
CDR3: CASSASRLSYGYTF
DNA: TGTGCCAGCAGTGCGAGTAGGCTAAGCTATGGCTACACCTTC

J: TRBJ1-1
D: TRBD1
V: TRBV6-2/TRBV6-3
size: -
CDR3: CASSSSGGTEAFF
DNA: TGTGCCAGCAGTTCCTCAGGGGGCACTGAAGCTTTCTTT

J: TRBJ2-7
D: -
V: TRBV20-1
size: -
CDR3: CSAKGQMNSYEQYF
DNA: TGCAGTGCTAAGGGTCAGATGAACTCCTACGAGCAGTACTTC

J: TRBJ2-7
D: -
V: TRBV30
size: -
CDR3: CAWSVGSTYEQYF
DNA: TGTGCCTGGAGTGTTGGCAGTACCTACGAGCAGTACTTC

J: TRBJ2-3
D: -
V: TRBV20-1
size: once
CDR3: CSARVPHSSTDTQYF
DNA: TGCAGTGCTAGAGTCCCACACTCTAGCACAGATACGCAGTATTTT

J: TRBJ1-5
D: -
V: TRBV3-1
size: -
CDR3: CASSRGHSNQPQHF
DNA: TGTGCCAGCAGCCGGGGACATAGCAATCAGCCCCAGCATTTT

J: TRBJ2-7
D: -
V: TRBV7-3
size: -
CDR3: CASSYVHGYEQYF
DNA: TGTGCCAGCAGCTACGTACATGGGTACGAGCAGTACTTC

J: TRBJ2-7
D: -
V: TRBV6-5
size: -
CDR3: CASARGGAYEQYF
DNA: TGTGCCTCTGCCCGGGGCGGCGCCTACGAGCAGTACTTC

J: TRBJ1-5
D: TRBD1
V: TRBV19
size: -
CDR3: CASKGRGLGNQPQHF
DNA: TGTGCCAGTAAGGGCAGGGGGCTTGGGAATCAGCCCCAGCATTTT

J: TRBJ2-6
D: -
V: TRBV29-1
size: -
CDR3: CSVNRLSGANVLTF
DNA: TGCAGCGTGAACAGGCTCTCTGGGGCCAACGTCCTGACTTTC

J: TRBJ1-2
D: -
V: TRBV24-1
size: -
CDR3: CATSDGPGADGYTF
DNA: TGTGCCACCAGTGACGGCCCGGGGGCGGATGGCTACACCTTC

J: TRBJ2-1
D: TRBD1
V: TRBV2
size: -
CDR3: CASSLQGAPNEQFF
DNA: TGTGCCAGCAGTTTACAGGGGGCGCCCAATGAGCAGTTCTTC

J: TRBJ2-7
D: TRBD2
V: TRBV19
size: -
CDR3: CASSSSGTSGGHEQYF
DNA: TGTGCCAGTAGTTCCTCCGGGACTAGCGGGGGCCACGAGCAGTACTTC

J: TRBJ2-7
D: TRBD2
V: TRBV2
size: once
CDR3: CASSATSGGSHEQYF
DNA: TGTGCCAGCAGTGCTACTAGCGGGGGGTCCCACGAGCAGTACTTC

J: TRBJ1-5
D: -
V: TRBV7-9
size: -
CDR3: CASSLGQNSISNQPQHF
DNA: TGTGCCAGCAGCTTAGGGCAGAACAGTATTAGCAATCAGCCCCAGCATTTT

J: TRBJ2-3
D: TRBD2
V: TRBV30
size: -
CDR3: CAWSFSGSLDTQYF
DNA: TGTGCCTGGAGTTTTAGCGGGAGTCTGGATACGCAGTATTTT

J: TRBJ1-1
D: TRBD1
V: TRBV6-5
size: -
CDR3: CASRRTGENTEAFF
DNA: TGTGCCAGCAGACGGACAGGGGAGAACACTGAAGCTTTCTTT

J: TRBJ2-1
D: -
V: TRBV6-1
size: once
CDR3: CASRGQTPSSYNEQFF
DNA: TGTGCCAGCAGAGGACAGACCCCGAGCTCCTACAATGAGCAGTTCTTC

J: TRBJ2-3
D: -
V: TRBV25-1
size: -
CDR3: CASNGNTDTQYF
DNA: TGTGCCAGCAACGGGAATACAGATACGCAGTATTTT

J: TRBJ2-5
D: TRBD2
V: TRBV5-1
size: -
CDR3: CASSFSGDETQYF
DNA: TGCGCCAGCAGCTTCAGCGGGGATGAGACCCAGTACTTC

J: TRBJ1-2
D: TRBD1
V: TRBV3-1
size: -
CDR3: CASSHRTGDGYTF
DNA: TGTGCCAGCAGCCATCGGACAGGGGATGGCTACACCTTC

J: TRBJ2-5
D: -
V: TRBV14
size: -
CDR3: CASSRSEAETQYF
DNA: TGTGCCAGCAGCCGCTCAGAGGCGGAGACCCAGTACTTC

J: TRBJ1-1
D: -
V: TRBV5-1
size: -
CDR3: CASSSGEVGTEAFF
DNA: TGCGCCAGCAGCTCCGGGGAGGTTGGTACTGAAGCTTTCTTT

J: TRBJ1-5
D: -
V: TRBV12-3/TRBV12-4
size: -
CDR3: CASSLIGAGQPQHF
DNA: TGTGCCAGCAGTTTGATAGGGGCCGGTCAGCCCCAGCATTTT

J: TRBJ2-6
D: -
V: TRBV6-2/TRBV6-3
size: -
CDR3: CASRLQGAGANVLTF
DNA: TGTGCCAGCAGGCTCCAGGGTGCCGGGGCCAACGTCCTGACTTTC

J: TRBJ1-5
D: -
V: TRBV4-1
size: -
CDR3: CASSQERGREPQHF
DNA: TGCGCCAGCAGCCAAGAACGAGGTAGGGAGCCCCAGCATTTT

J: TRBJ2-5
D: -
V: TRBV11-2
size: -
CDR3: CASTDLLTETQYF
DNA: TGTGCCAGCACCGATTTACTTACAGAGACCCAGTACTTC

J: TRBJ2-5
D: TRBD2
V: TRBV5-1
size: -
CDR3: CASSPLAEETQYF
DNA: TGCGCCAGCAGCCCTCTAGCGGAAGAGACCCAGTACTTC

J: TRBJ2-7
D: TRBD1
V: TRBV6-5
size: -
CDR3: CASSLRTGGGIEQYF
DNA: TGTGCCAGCAGCCTGCGGACAGGTGGTGGGATCGAGCAGTACTTC

J: TRBJ1-5
D: -
V: TRBV6-5
size: -
CDR3: CASSYARGGQALGRQPQHF
DNA: TGTGCCAGCAGTTACGCCCGCGGGGGCCAGGCATTAGGGCGGCAGCCCCAGCATTTT

J: TRBJ2-7
D: TRBD2
V: TRBV11-2
size: -
CDR3: CASSLAAGGIAYEQYF
DNA: TGTGCCAGCAGCTTAGCGGCGGGGGGAATCGCCTACGAGCAGTACTTC

J: TRBJ1-6
D: -
V: TRBV20-1
size: once
CDR3: CSAGDRRNSPLHF
DNA: TGCAGTGCCGGTGACAGGCGGAATTCACCCCTCCACTTT

J: TRBJ1-6
D: -
V: TRBV12-3/TRBV12-4
size: -
CDR3: CASSLGNSRDSPLHF
DNA: TGTGCCAGCAGTTTAGGGAACAGCCGGGATTCACCCCTCCACTTT

J: TRBJ1-5
D: -
V: TRBV30
size: -
CDR3: CAWSPIGVQPQHF
DNA: TGTGCCTGGAGTCCTATTGGGGTTCAGCCCCAGCATTTT

J: TRBJ1-2
D: -
V: TRBV7-9
size: -
CDR3: CASSLLGGTPNYGYTF
DNA: TGTGCCAGCAGCTTATTGGGCGGGACTCCTAACTATGGCTACACCTTC

J: TRBJ2-2
D: TRBD1
V: TRBV30
size: -
CDR3: CAWSVAGGSGELFF
DNA: TGTGCCTGGAGTGTAGCAGGGGGCTCCGGGGAGCTGTTTTTT

J: TRBJ1-2
D: TRBD1
V: TRBV4-2
size: -
CDR3: CASSQPRDRSFRGYTF
DNA: TGTGCCAGCAGCCAACCCAGGGACAGGAGTTTCCGGGGCTACACCTTC

J: TRBJ1-2
D: -
V: TRBV4-2
size: -
CDR3: CASSQDGGRGYTF
DNA: TGTGCCAGCAGCCAAGATGGGGGACGTGGCTACACCTTC

J: TRBJ1-2
D: -
V: TRBV5-1
size: -
CDR3: CASSFGGLSDGYTF
DNA: TGCGCCAGCAGCTTCGGCGGATTAAGTGATGGCTACACCTTC

J: TRBJ2-3
D: -
V: TRBV6-6
size: -
CDR3: CASSRGDSTDTQYF
DNA: TGTGCCAGCTCCCGGGGCGACAGCACAGATACGCAGTATTTT

J: TRBJ2-1
D: -
V: TRBV3-1
size: -
CDR3: CASSQDSRAYNEQFF
DNA: TGTGCCAGCAGCCAAGATTCCAGGGCCTACAATGAGCAGTTCTTC

J: TRBJ2-4
D: TRBD1
V: TRBV6-1
size: -
CDR3: CASSDWGQPAKNIQYF
DNA: TGTGCCAGCAGTGATTGGGGACAGCCAGCCAAAAACATTCAGTACTTC